The 10 T cell receptor beta chains listed next were all sequenced from one sample in a study of T cell repertoires in cytomegalovirus infection. Their antigens are not known. TCRdb itself ran the reads through MiXCR, one entry per CDR3 protein. The table lists roughly 700,000 distinct CDR3 sequences, 30% to 40% of them singletons. Sequences were derived from cultured PBMCs, sampled from culture after CMV antigen stimulation. The receptors were sampled from a human donor in good health (CMV status not recorded). Some clones in this sample may be carry-over from other donors' samples.

The chain links TRBV10-2 to TRBJ2-7; 9 positions agree with TRBD1. The CDR3 extends over 14 amino acids. Germline V CDR1 and CDR2: WSHSY, SAAADI. V lost 6 bases to trimming and J lost 4 bases; unmatched junction nucleotides: 7. The CDR3 region is CASRSGQGEYEQYF. Here the CDR3 DNA reads TGCGCCAGCAGATCGGGACAGGGAGAATACGAGCAGTACTTC.

The chain has TRBV20-1 and TRBJ1-5, with D maybe TRBD1 (5 bases). The ends were cut back, 3 bases at V and 3 bases at J, with 12 bases in the middle. Germline assignment: CDR1 DFQATT and CDR2 SNEGSKA (reference sequence). This CDR3 is built from 14 residues. The CDR3 sequence is CSASAGTYNQPQHF. The CDR3 DNA reads as TGCAGTGCTAGCGCCGGGACCTACAATCAGCCCCAGCATTTT.

V and J are TRBV19 and TRBJ1-4, with D unclear. CDR1 and CDR2 (germline): LNHDA, SQIVND (reference sequence). V lost 6 bases, J lost 5 bases, and 16 bases lay in between. CDR3 length equals 15 residues. Here the CDR3 reads CASRTSWRRNEKLFF. The CDR3 bases are TGTGCCAGTAGGACAAGTTGGCGGAGAAATGAAAAACTGTTTTTT.

This rearrangement joins TRBV12-3 or TRBV12-4 to TRBJ2-7, with 8 bases that match TRBD2. The J segment lost 0 bases and the V segment lost 1 base, leaving 5 bases of the junction unmatched. The CDR3 is made up of 16 amino acids. CDR3 DNA sequence: TGTGCCAGCAGTTTAGGGCTAGCGGGTAGCTCCTACGAGCAGTACTTC. Protein product: CASSLGLAGSSYEQYF.

The chain uses TRBV7-8 and TRBJ2-7; unclear D gene. The germline gives CDR1 SGHVS, CDR2 FQNEAQ. V lost 5 bases and J lost 0, with 17 bases in between. The CDR3 consists of 16 residues. This CDR3 reads CASSGHGQTYSYEQYF. CDR3 in DNA: TGTGCCAGCAGCGGTCATGGGCAGACTTACTCCTACGAGCAGTACTTC.

This clonotype was counted a few times. The chain carries TRBV7-6 and TRBJ1-3; D is undetermined. The V end lost 1 base, the J end lost 8 bases, and 18 bases lay between the germline ends. The CDR3 covers 16 residues. CDR1 is SGHVS and CDR2 is FNYEAQ in the germline V gene. In DNA, the CDR3 is TGTGCCAGCAGCTTAGGCTCCAGGCCCTGGAAACACACCATATATTTT. It translates to CASSLGSRPWKHTIYF.

The CDR3 here is CASSLVGKAYEQYF. As DNA, the CDR3 is TGTGCCAGCAGCTTAGTAGGGAAGGCCTACGAGCAGTACTTC. This rearrangement joins TRBV7-9 to TRBJ2-7; D gene unclear. The V end lost 1 base, the J end lost 2 bases, and 9 bases lay between the germline ends. The CDR3 spans 14 residues. Germline lookup yields CDR1 SEHNR and CDR2 FQNEAQ (reference sequence).

The V call is TRBV25-1, the J call TRBJ2-1, with D perhaps assigned TRBD1 or TRBD2 (6 bases each). V gave up 11 bases and J gave up 1 base, with 15 bases separating them. Germline V gene lookup returns CDR1 MGHDK and CDR2 SYGVNS. The CDR3 contains 14 residues. The CDR3 nucleotides are TGTGCCGCCGGCCGGGGGCAGTCCTACAATGAGCAGTTCTTC. Amino acid sequence: CAAGRGQSYNEQFF.

The rearrangement joins TRBV6-8 to TRBJ2-1, with 8 bases identical to TRBD2. CDR3 length equals 15 residues. The J segment lost 2 bases and the V segment lost 7 bases, leaving 7 bases of the junction unmatched. CDR1 MNHGY and CDR2 SAAAGT come from the germline V gene. DNA for the CDR3: TGTGCCAGCAAACCCGGGGGGGTGGCCTACAATGAGCAGTTCTTC. This encodes CASKPGGVAYNEQFF.

This clonotype appeared a few times. The chain couples TRBV7-2 to TRBJ1-6; D uncertain. V lost 2 bases to trimming and J lost 9 bases, with 8 bases between them. The CDR3 has 13 amino acids. CDR1 SGHTA and CDR2 FQGNSA come from the germline V gene. The CDR3 sequence: CASSLWGTSPLHF. The CDR3 region has the DNA TGTGCCAGCAGCTTATGGGGTACTTCACCCCTCCACTTT. Drawing the rest from reference TRBV7-2 and TRBJ1-6, the complete variable domain is GAGVSQSPSNKVTEKGKDVELRCDPISGHTALYWYRQSLGQGLEFLIYFQGNSAPDKSGLPSDRFSAERTGGSVSTLTIQRTQQEDSAVYLCASSLWGTSPLHFGNGTRLTVT.